These T cell receptor beta chains were read from a single sample in a study of CD8 T cells in ankylosing spondylitis. TCRdb re-called the 5' RACE reads with MiXCR, one entry per CDR3 protein. This sample has fewer than 250,000 distinct CDR3 sequences, with roughly 24% found just once. Material: blood, either unsorted or a sorted T cell fraction (not recorded which). These receptors came from a male donor with ankylosing spondylitis or in good health (not recorded which). The CDR3 runs from the conserved cysteine through the conserved F or W. D genes are given only for firm matches. Some rows mark clone size as missing; the rest say once, few, many or name a class of expanded clone.

D gene,J gene,clone size,V gene,CDR3 DNA,CDR3 protein
TRBD1,TRBJ2-7,.,TRBV10-3,TGTGCCACGACAGGCGGGACAGGCGGCTACGAGCAGTACTTC,CATTGGTGGYEQYF
.,TRBJ2-3,few,TRBV20-1,TGCAGTGCTAGCCCCCCGGGACTGGCCACAGATACGCAGTATTTT,CSASPPGLATDTQYF
TRBD2,TRBJ2-5,many,TRBV4-3,TGCGCCAGCAGCCAAGAGCGGGAGGGCCTGTGGGAGACCCAGTACTTC,CASSQEREGLWETQYF
TRBD2,TRBJ2-7,.,TRBV18,TGTGCCAGCTCACCGGACGGGAGGGCCTACGAGCAGTACTTC,CASSPDGRAYEQYF
TRBD1,TRBJ2-7,many,TRBV5-1,TGCGCCAGCAGCTTGGCTCCGGGACAGGAAGTTCCCCAGTACTTC,CASSLAPGQEVPQYF
.,TRBJ2-1,.,TRBV28,TGTGCCAGCAGCGGCCCAGGATACAATGAGCAGTTCTTC,CASSGPGYNEQFF
TRBD1,TRBJ2-5,many,TRBV4-1,TGCGCCAGCAGCCGCAGCCCCGGGACAGGGGGTCAAGAGACCCAGTACTTC,CASSRSPGTGGQETQYF
.,TRBJ2-3,few,TRBV15,TGTGCCACCAGCTTCTGGGTTAGCACAGATACGCAGTATTTT,CATSFWVSTDTQYF
.,TRBJ2-7,many,TRBV6-2/TRBV6-3,TGTGCCAGTGGAAGGGACTACGAGCAGTACTTC,CASGRDYEQYF
.,TRBJ2-7,few,TRBV5-5,TGTGCCAGCAGCCAGACACCCTCTATCCCCGTTTACGAGCAGTACTTC,CASSQTPSIPVYEQYF
.,TRBJ1-1,many,TRBV19,TGTGCCAGTAGCCCATTTTGGGTCTCTGAAGCTTTCTTT,CASSPFWVSEAFF
TRBD2,TRBJ2-7,many,TRBV3-1,TGTGCCAGCAGCCAAGGGCTAGCGGGAGGGAACGAGCAGTACTTC,CASSQGLAGGNEQYF
TRBD2,TRBJ2-1,few,TRBV20-1,TGCAGTGCTCCCCCAACTAGCGGGAGGGCCAGTGAGCAGTTCTTC,CSAPPTSGRASEQFF